These 18 T cell receptor beta chains were sequenced from one sample in a study of siplizumab effects on memory and regulatory T cells. TCRdb keeps only in-frame clones here, not all; method: immunoSEQ multiplex PCR. Among about 98,000 clones listed, approximately 90% were seen once. Source material: CD4+ T cells sorted from blood. The receptors here all came from a human donor in good health.

This chain connects TRBV7-2 to TRBJ2-2; weak D call: TRBD2 (6 bases). Per germline, CDR1 SGHTA and CDR2 FQGNSA. This CDR3 has 16 residues. Trimming removed 2 bases at V and 4 bases at J, with 14 bases between. The CDR3 DNA sequence: TGTGCCAGCAGCTTAAGCTGGAGGGTGAGCACCGGGGAGCTGTTTTTT. This codes for CASSLSWRVSTGELFF.

The chain joins TRBV18 to TRBJ2-5; D is undetermined. The CDR3 has 12 amino acids. CDR1 is KGHSH and CDR2 is LQKENI in the germline V gene. V lost 5 bases, J lost 5 bases, and 9 bases lay in between. For the CDR3, the DNA is TGTGCCAGCTCATCATCTCCTGAGACCCAGTACTTC. It yields the protein CASSSSPETQYF.

This chain uses TRBV18 with TRBJ2-5, with a possible D match to TRBD1 (6 bases). The V end lost 4 bases, the J end lost 2 bases, and 14 bases lay between the germline ends. CDR1 KGHSH and CDR2 LQKENI come from the germline V gene. The CDR3 has 15 residues. The CDR3 region is CASSLGQMGQETQYF. CDR3 DNA sequence: TGTGCCAGCTCACTCGGACAGATGGGACAAGAGACCCAGTACTTC.

The chain combines TRBV5-4 with TRBJ1-1; 7 bases align to TRBD1. The CDR3 loop spans 14 amino acids. V gave up 4 bases and J gave up 5 bases; unmatched junction bases: 8. The germline gives CDR1 SGHNT, CDR2 YYREEE (reference sequence). Here the CDR3 DNA reads TGTGCCAGCAGCAGGGGGCTCCGGGAGACTGAAGCTTTCTTT. Translated: CASSRGLRETEAFF.

The rearrangement uses TRBV28 and TRBJ2-4, with 9 bases identical to TRBD2. Trimming removed 3 bases from V and 7 bases from J; junction bases left unmatched: 16. This CDR3 is built from 18 residues. Looked up from germline, CDR1 is MDHEN and CDR2 is SYDVKM. CDR3 bases: TGTGCCAGCAGTTTTTTCCCGGGGGGCGGGAGGGGTTTGAACATTCAGTACTTC. Translated: CASSFFPGGGRGLNIQYF. Variable domain in full (rest from reference TRBV28 and TRBJ2-4): DVKVTQSSRYLVKRTGEKVFLECVQDMDHENMFWYRQDPGLGLRLIYFSYDVKMKEKGDIPEGYSVSREKKERFSLILESASTNQTSMYLCASSFFPGGGRGLNIQYFGAGTRLSVL.

The chain carries TRBV6-5 and TRBJ2-2, with D tentatively TRBD2 (5 bases). Germline CDR1 is MNHEY and CDR2 is SVGAGI. The germline V and J ends were trimmed by 6 bases and 1 base, with 6 bases remaining between them. The CDR3 sequence is 13 residues long. The CDR3 DNA reads as TGTGCCAGCAGAGGGAGGAACACCGGGGAGCTGTTTTTT. Translation gives CASRGRNTGELFF.

The chain is built from TRBV18 and TRBJ1-4, with 8 nucleotides matching TRBD1. With V trimmed by 8 bases and J by 5 bases, 10 bases remained unmatched. CDR3 length equals 15 residues. CDR1 is KGHSH and CDR2 is LQKENI in the germline V gene. This CDR3 is CASTRGHRGNEKLFF. The CDR3 DNA is TGTGCCAGCACTCGGGGCCACAGGGGGAATGAAAAACTGTTTTTT. The whole variable domain, filled in from reference TRBV18 and TRBJ1-4, reads NAGVMQNPRHLVRRRGQEARLRCSPMKGHSHVYWYRQLPEEGLKFMVYLQKENIIDESGMPKERFSAEFPKEGPSILRIQQVVRGDSAAYFCASTRGHRGNEKLFFGSGTQLSVL.

The rearrangement uses TRBV10-2 and TRBJ2-5; 10 bases align to TRBD2. The germline V gene has CDR1 WSHSY and CDR2 SAAADI. The V gene end was trimmed by 4 bases and the J gene end by 6 bases; junction bases not matched to a gene: 8. The CDR3 sequence is 15 residues long. The CDR3 bases are TGCGCCAGCAGTGTGGGGACTAGCGAGGGAAAGACCCAGTACTTC. It translates to CASSVGTSEGKTQYF.

This clone was seen only once. The CDR3, as DNA: TGTGCCAGCAGGGCCAATAGCGGGAGACGGTACGATGAGCAGTTCTTC. Its translation is CASRANSGRRYDEQFF. The V call is TRBV11-2, the J call TRBJ2-1; 9 bases map to TRBD2. The germline gives CDR1 SGHAT, CDR2 FQNNGV. This CDR3 comprises 16 residues. Germline trimming cut 6 bases from V and 8 bases from J; bases unmatched to any gene: 14.

The chain joins TRBV15 to TRBJ2-3; 8 bases match TRBD1. The CDR3 contains 15 residues. Losses at the gene ends were 2 bases for V and 4 bases for J; bases not matched to a gene: 5. Per germline, CDR1 LNHNV and CDR2 YYDKDF (reference sequence). CDR3 nucleotide sequence: TGTGCCACCAGCAGAAGACAGGGGAAGCCAGATACGCAGTATTTT. Amino acid sequence: CATSRRQGKPDTQYF.

This chain uses TRBV5-8 with TRBJ1-1; 8 bases line up with TRBD1. Germline V gives CDR1 SGHTS, CDR2 YDEGEE. V dropped 0 bases and J dropped 5; count of bases not matched to a gene: 6. The CDR3 sequence is 15 residues long. The CDR3: CASSLVHRGRTEAFF. CDR3 sequence (DNA): TGTGCCAGCAGCTTGGTCCACAGGGGGAGAACTGAAGCTTTCTTT.

The chain is built from TRBV5-1 and TRBJ2-3, with 10 bases that match TRBD2. J lost 1 base, V lost 4 bases, and 6 bases had no gene match. Germline V gives CDR1 SGHRS, CDR2 YFSETQ. This CDR3 contains 16 residues. The CDR3 nucleotides are TGCGCCAGCAGCGTACTAGCGGGACCCCGCACAGATACGCAGTATTTT. It is translated as CASSVLAGPRTDTQYF. Complete variable domain (other parts from reference TRBV5-1 and TRBJ2-3): KAGVTQTPRYLIKTRGQQVTLSCSPISGHRSVSWYQQTPGQGLQFLFEYFSETQRNKGNFPGRFSGRQFSNSRSEMNVSTLELGDSALYLCASSVLAGPRTDTQYFGPGTRLTVL.

J is TRBJ2-5 and V is TRBV2; no clear D gene. Trimming pared 3 bases from V and 5 bases from J, leaving 19 bases between. The CDR3 is 16 residues long. Germline CDR1 is SNHLY and CDR2 is FYNNEI. CDR3 nucleotide sequence: TGTGCCAGCAGTGACTGGTTTGGATGGGTCGAGGAGACCCAGTACTTC. Protein: CASSDWFGWVEETQYF.

V is TRBV7-7 and J is TRBJ2-7; tentatively, D is TRBD1 (5 bases). In germline, CDR1 is SSHAT, CDR2 FNYEAQ (reference sequence). The CDR3 loop spans 13 amino acids. V was pared by 5 bases and J by 0 bases, with 8 bases between. CDR3: CASSKDTSYEQYF. The CDR3, as DNA: TGTGCCAGCAGCAAGGACACCTCCTACGAGCAGTACTTC.

Comments on this clone: The same CDR3 is also encoded by other DNA sequences in this sample. The chain combines TRBV11-2 with TRBJ1-5; perhaps TRBD1 as D (6 bases). Per the germline V gene, CDR1 is SGHAT and CDR2 is FQNNGV. V was shortened by 5 bases and J by 2 bases, with 7 bases between the two germline ends. The CDR3 loop spans 13 amino acids. CDR3 in DNA: TGTGCCAGCAGCAGACAGGGCAATCAGCCCCAGCATTTT. Translated: CASSRQGNQPQHF.

This clone was counted a single time. The chain recombines TRBV5-1 with TRBJ1-1; D not resolved. Per germline, CDR1 SGHRS and CDR2 YFSETQ. Trimming removed 0 bases at V and 1 base at J, with 13 bases between. This CDR3 is 16 amino acids long. The CDR3 sequence: CASSLEVGVTNTEAFF. The CDR3 DNA sequence: TGCGCCAGCAGCTTGGAGGTTGGGGTCACGAACACTGAAGCTTTCTTT.

This clone was recorded once. The chain uses TRBV11-3 and TRBJ2-3; D call uncertain. Germline CDR1 SGHNT, CDR2 YENEEA. The CDR3 contains 15 residues. V was trimmed by 5 bases and J by 6 bases, leaving 18 bases between them. CDR3 amino acids: CASSMDGHELDTQYF. CDR3 DNA sequence: TGTGCCAGCAGCATGGATGGCCATGAGTTGGATACGCAGTATTTT.

The V and J genes are TRBV7-9 and TRBJ2-1; 10 bases fit TRBD2. Germline CDR1 and CDR2: SEHNR and FQNEAQ (reference sequence). With V trimmed by 5 bases and J by 8 bases, 9 bases remained unmatched. CDR3 length: 15 amino acids. CDR3 DNA sequence: TGTGCCAGCAGCCCCCTAGCGGGAGTCAAGGATGAGCAGTTCTTC. Its protein is CASSPLAGVKDEQFF.